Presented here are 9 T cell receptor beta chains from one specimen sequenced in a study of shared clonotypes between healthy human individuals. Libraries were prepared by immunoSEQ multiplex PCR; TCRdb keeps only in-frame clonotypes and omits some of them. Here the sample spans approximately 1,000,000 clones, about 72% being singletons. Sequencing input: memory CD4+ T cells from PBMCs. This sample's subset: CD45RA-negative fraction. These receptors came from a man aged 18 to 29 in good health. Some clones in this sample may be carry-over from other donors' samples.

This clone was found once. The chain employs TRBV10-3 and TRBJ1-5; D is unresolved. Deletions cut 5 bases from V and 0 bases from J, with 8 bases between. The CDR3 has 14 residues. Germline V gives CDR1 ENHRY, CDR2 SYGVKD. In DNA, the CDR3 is TGTGCCATCAGTTTGGATATTAGCAATCAGCCCCAGCATTTT. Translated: CAISLDISNQPQHF.

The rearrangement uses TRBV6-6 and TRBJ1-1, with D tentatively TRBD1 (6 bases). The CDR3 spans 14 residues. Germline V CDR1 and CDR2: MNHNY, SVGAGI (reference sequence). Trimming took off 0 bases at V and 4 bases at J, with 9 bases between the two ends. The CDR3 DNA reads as TGTGCCAGCAGTTACTCTGGGACACCCACTGAAGCTTTCTTT. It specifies CASSYSGTPTEAFF.

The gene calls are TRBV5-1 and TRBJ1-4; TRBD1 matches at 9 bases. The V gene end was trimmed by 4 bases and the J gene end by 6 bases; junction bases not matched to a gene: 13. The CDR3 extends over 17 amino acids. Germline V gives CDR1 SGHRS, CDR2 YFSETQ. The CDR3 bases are TGCGCCAGCAGCCCCGGGACAGGGATCGGCGGAGATGAAAAACTGTTTTTT. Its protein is CASSPGTGIGGDEKLFF.

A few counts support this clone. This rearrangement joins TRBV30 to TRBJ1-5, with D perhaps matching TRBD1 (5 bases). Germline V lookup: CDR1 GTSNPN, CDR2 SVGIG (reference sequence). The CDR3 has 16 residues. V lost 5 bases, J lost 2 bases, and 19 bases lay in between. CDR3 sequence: CAWGYAGWSGNQPQHF. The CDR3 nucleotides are TGTGCCTGGGGGTATGCAGGGTGGAGTGGCAATCAGCCCCAGCATTTT.

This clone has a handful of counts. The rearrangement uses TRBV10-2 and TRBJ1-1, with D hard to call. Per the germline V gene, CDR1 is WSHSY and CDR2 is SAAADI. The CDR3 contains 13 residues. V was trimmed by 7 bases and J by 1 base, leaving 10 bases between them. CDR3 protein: CASTFRKNTEAFF. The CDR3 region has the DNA TGCGCCAGCACCTTTCGCAAGAACACTGAAGCTTTCTTT.

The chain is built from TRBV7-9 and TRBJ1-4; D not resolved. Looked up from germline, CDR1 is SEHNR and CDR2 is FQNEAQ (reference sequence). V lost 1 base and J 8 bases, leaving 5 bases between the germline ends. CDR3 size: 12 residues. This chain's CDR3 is CASSLVEEKLFF. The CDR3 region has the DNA TGTGCCAGCAGCTTAGTAGAGGAAAAACTGTTTTTT.

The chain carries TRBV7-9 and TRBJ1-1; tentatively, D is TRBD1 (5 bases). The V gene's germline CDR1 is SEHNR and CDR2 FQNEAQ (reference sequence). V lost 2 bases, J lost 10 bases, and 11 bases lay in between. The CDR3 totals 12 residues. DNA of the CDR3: TGTGCCAGCAGCTTACCCTTAAGGGGAGCTTTCTTT. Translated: CASSLPLRGAFF.

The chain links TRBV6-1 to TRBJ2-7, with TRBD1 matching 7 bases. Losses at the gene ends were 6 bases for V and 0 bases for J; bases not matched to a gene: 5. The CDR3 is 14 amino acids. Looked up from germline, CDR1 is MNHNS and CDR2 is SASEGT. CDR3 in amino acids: CASRIQGTSYEQYF. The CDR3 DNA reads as TGTGCCAGCAGAATACAGGGGACCTCCTACGAGCAGTACTTC.

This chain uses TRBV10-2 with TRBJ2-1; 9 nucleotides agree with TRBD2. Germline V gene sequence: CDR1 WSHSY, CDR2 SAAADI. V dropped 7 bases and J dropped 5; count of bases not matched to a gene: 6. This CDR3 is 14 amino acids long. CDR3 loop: CASTPSGADNEQFF. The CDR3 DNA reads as TGCGCCAGCACCCCTAGCGGGGCCGACAATGAGCAGTTCTTC.